Presented here are 27 T cell receptor beta chains from one specimen sequenced in a study of T cells in Graves' hyperthyroidism and ophthalmopathy. What was amplified from RNA transcripts were TCR beta CDR3 regions. The HTBI primer set was used in a first-round RT-PCR of the TCR CDR3. TCRdb re-derived calls from the multiplex PCR reads in MiXCR, one entry per CDR3 protein. The sample lists hundreds of thousands of distinct CDR3 sequences; around 16% were seen once. What was sequenced was blood. The receptors were sampled from a woman aged 40 to 55 with Graves' ophthalmopathy.

This clonotype has just a few counts. J is TRBJ2-4 and V is TRBV28; D is uncertain. V was trimmed by 3 bases and J by 8 bases, leaving 14 bases between them. The germline V gene encodes CDR1 MDHEN and CDR2 SYDVKM. The CDR3 covers 14 residues. The CDR3 loop is CASSFADLVDIQYF. DNA for the CDR3: TGTGCCAGCAGTTTCGCCGACCTAGTCGACATTCAGTACTTC.

The rearrangement uses TRBV28 and TRBJ2-2; no reliable D call. V shed 6 bases and J shed 3 bases, with 11 bases lying between them. The CDR3 is 14 residues long. Germline CDR1 and CDR2: MDHEN and SYDVKM. In nucleotides, the CDR3 is TGTGCCAGCAGCCTTGCCCAGTACACCGGGGAGCTGTTTTTT. It encodes CASSLAQYTGELFF. Full variable domain (missing parts from reference TRBV28 and TRBJ2-2): DVKVTQSSRYLVKRTGEKVFLECVQDMDHENMFWYRQDPGLGLRLIYFSYDVKMKEKGDIPEGYSVSREKKERFSLILESASTNQTSMYLCASSLAQYTGELFFGEGSRLTVL.

The chain uses TRBV6-1 and TRBJ1-5, with D perhaps TRBD1 (6 bases). Germline-derived CDR1 and CDR2 are MNHNS and SASEGT. The CDR3 length is 13 residues. Trimming pared 6 bases from V and 9 bases from J, leaving 15 bases between. The chain's CDR3 is CASRNREVGPQHF. CDR3 coding DNA: TGTGCCAGCAGGAACAGGGAGGTTGGGCCCCAGCATTTT.

Ten or more counts support this clonotype. The chain joins TRBV20-1 to TRBJ2-1; 11 bases align to TRBD2. The CDR3 extends over 13 amino acids. Trimming cost V 8 bases and J 8 bases; bases outside gene matches: 8. The germline gives CDR1 DFQATT, CDR2 SNEGSKA (reference sequence). The CDR3 sequence is CSPYTSGSYEQFF. In DNA form, the CDR3 reads TGCAGTCCTTACACTAGCGGGAGTTATGAGCAGTTCTTC.

With regard to this clonotype: This clone may be a read error of a much larger clone one base away. This rearrangement joins TRBV7-8 to TRBJ2-7, with D hard to call. Trimming pared 1 base from V and 2 bases from J, leaving 12 bases between. In germline, CDR1 is SGHVS, CDR2 FQNEAQ. The CDR3 contains 15 residues. The CDR3 sequence: CASSLEVYGTYEQYF. As DNA, the CDR3 is TGTGCCAGCAGCTTAGAAGTTTACGGCACCTACGAGCAGTACTTC.

This clonotype was counted a few times. This chain joins TRBV20-1 and TRBJ2-1; D call uncertain. With 6 bases removed from V and 6 bases from J, the gap between germline ends came to 12 bases. CDR1 is DFQATT and CDR2 is SNEGSKA in the germline V gene (reference sequence). CDR3 length: 12 residues. The CDR3 is CSAATPLNEQFF. CDR3 nucleotide sequence: TGCAGTGCAGCCACCCCCCTCAATGAGCAGTTCTTC.

This clonotype was observed many times. This rearrangement joins TRBV12-5 to TRBJ2-1; D is uncertain. Germline CDR1 and CDR2: LGHNT and FRNRAP. The CDR3 consists of 13 residues. Trimming removed 2 bases from V and 7 bases from J, with 9 bases in between. Written as DNA, the CDR3 is TGTGCTAGTGGTTTGCTTCCATTGAATGAGCAGTTCTTC. The encoded protein is CASGLLPLNEQFF.

In the case of this clonotype: A single base separates this from a much larger clone, so it may be a read error. V is TRBV3-1 and J is TRBJ2-7; D is unresolved. CDR3 size: 15 residues. V was shortened by 4 bases and J by 0 bases, with 13 bases between the two germline ends. CDR1 LGHDT and CDR2 YNNKEL come from the germline V gene (reference sequence). The CDR3 DNA is TGTGCCAGCAGCCGAGATGAGGCTTCCTCCTACGAGCAGTACTTC. Translating gives CASSRDEASSYEQYF.

In the case of this clonotype: Compared with germline, one end of the junction differs, possibly owing to a read error. The genes are TRBV13 and TRBJ1-1; D is ambiguous. CDR1 PRHDT and CDR2 FYEKMQ come from the germline V gene (reference sequence). This CDR3 contains 14 residues. The CDR3 reads CAGSFRGRATEAFF. CDR3 nucleotides: TGTGCCGGCAGCTTCAGAGGTAGGGCCACTGAAGCTTTCTTT.

This clonotype was observed a handful of times. V is TRBV9 and J is TRBJ1-2, with 10 bases identical to TRBD1. Germline CDR1 reads SGDLS; CDR2 reads YYNGEE. The CDR3 sequence is 14 residues long. The V gene end was trimmed by 3 bases and the J gene end by 5 bases; junction bases not matched to a gene: 4. This CDR3 reads CASSARTGGYGYTF. Here the CDR3 DNA reads TGTGCCAGCAGCGCTCGGACAGGGGGATATGGCTACACCTTC.

This clonotype has a handful of counts. The rearrangement uses TRBV28 and TRBJ2-7; 13 positions agree with TRBD2. In germline, CDR1 is MDHEN, CDR2 SYDVKM. The CDR3 length is 15 residues. V lost 5 bases and J lost 6; bases outside the gene matches: 7. The CDR3 nucleotides read TGTGCCAGCAGTCCCGGGACTAGCGGGAACTCCGAGCAGTACTTC. Protein product: CASSPGTSGNSEQYF.

The chain recombines TRBV25-1 with TRBJ2-7; D perhaps matches TRBD2 (6 bases). The CDR3 has 17 amino acids. Looked up from germline, CDR1 is MGHDK and CDR2 is SYGVNS. Trimming took off 0 bases at V and 4 bases at J, with 19 bases between the two ends. In DNA, the CDR3 is TGTGCCAGCAGTGAATATCGGGGGAGACTCGGTAATTACGAGCAGTACTTC. This encodes CASSEYRGRLGNYEQYF.

This chain uses TRBV19 with TRBJ2-2; 7 bases are shared with TRBD2. CDR1 and CDR2 from the germline V gene are LNHDA and SQIVND (reference sequence). The CDR3 runs to 11 residues. J lost 7 bases, V lost 9 bases, and 2 bases had no gene match. The CDR3 nucleotides read TGTGCCAGCGGGGGGATCGGGGAGCTGTTTTTT. Amino acid sequence: CASGGIGELFF.

The rearrangement joins TRBV5-1 to TRBJ2-1, with 8 bases lining up with TRBD1. The trim removed 3 bases at V and 4 bases at J, leaving 3 bases unmatched. The CDR3 totals 14 residues. Germline V gene sequence: CDR1 SGHRS, CDR2 YFSETQ. CDR3 coding DNA: TGCGCCAGCAGCTACCGGGACAGGTACAATGAGCAGTTCTTC. Its translation: CASSYRDRYNEQFF. The complete variable domain, with remaining parts taken from reference TRBV5-1 and TRBJ2-1, reads KAGVTQTPRYLIKTRGQQVTLSCSPISGHRSVSWYQQTPGQGLQFLFEYFSETQRNKGNFPGRFSGRQFSNSRSEMNVSTLELGDSALYLCASSYRDRYNEQFFGPGTRLTVL.

The chain links TRBV7-9 to TRBJ2-2, with D perhaps matching TRBD2 (5 bases). The germline V gene encodes CDR1 SEHNR and CDR2 FQNEAQ (reference sequence). The CDR3 contains 16 residues. V dropped 5 bases and J dropped 7 bases, with 20 bases sitting between them. The CDR3 region has the DNA TGTGCCAGCAGCGCCCTTCGGGGATTATTTATCGGGGAGCTGTTTTTT. Translated, it gives CASSALRGLFIGELFF.

Ten or more counts support this clonotype. The rearrangement joins TRBV20-1 to TRBJ2-7; 11 bases fit TRBD2. J lost 3 bases, V lost 5 bases, and 3 bases had no gene match. CDR3 length: 13 residues. The germline CDR1 and CDR2 sequences are DFQATT and SNEGSKA (reference sequence). As DNA, the CDR3 is TGCAGTGCTCTTGGACTAGCGGGCTACGAGCAGTACTTC. The encoded protein is CSALGLAGYEQYF.

This clonotype was observed a few times. This sequence joins TRBV9 and TRBJ1-3; the D gene is possibly TRBD1 (5 bases). V gave up 4 bases and J gave up 0 bases, with 11 bases separating them. The CDR3 runs to 15 residues. Per the germline V gene, CDR1 is SGDLS and CDR2 is YYNGEE. DNA of the CDR3: TGTGCCAGCAGCCTGGACACATCCTCTGGAAACACCATATATTTT. It codes for CASSLDTSSGNTIYF.

This clonotype was counted only a few times. This sequence joins TRBV20-1 and TRBJ1-1; D ambiguous. Between the trimmed V and J ends, which lost 7 bases and 4 bases, there was a span of 19 bases. This CDR3 comprises 14 residues. The germline V gene encodes CDR1 DFQATT and CDR2 SNEGSKA (reference sequence). This chain's CDR3 is CSVSGFNGGTEAFF. Here the CDR3 DNA reads TGCAGTGTGTCCGGGTTCAATGGAGGCACTGAAGCTTTCTTT.

This clonotype was seen only a few times. The chain recombines TRBV7-2 with TRBJ2-1, with 8 bases fitting TRBD2. Germline-derived CDR1 and CDR2 are SGHTA and FQGNSA. The V segment lost 5 bases and the J segment 3 bases; nucleotides outside the gene matches: 6. The CDR3 is made up of 15 amino acids. The CDR3 loop reads CASSEWTSRYNEQFF. The CDR3 nucleotides are TGTGCCAGCAGCGAATGGACTAGCCGCTACAATGAGCAGTTCTTC.

This clonotype was seen many times. The chain joins TRBV7-3 to TRBJ2-1; TRBD2 matches at 7 bases. Germline V gene lookup returns CDR1 SGHTA and CDR2 FQGTGA. V was pared by 5 bases and J by 4 bases, with 11 bases of the junction left unmatched. This CDR3 region has 16 residues. The CDR3 loop reads CASSLRSGTTYNEQFF. As DNA, the CDR3 is TGTGCCAGCAGCCTAAGGTCCGGGACTACATACAATGAGCAGTTCTTC.

This chain links TRBV19 with TRBJ1-6; D not certain. Trimming took off 6 bases at V and 5 bases at J, with 11 bases between the two ends. The CDR3 has 14 amino acids. CDR1 and CDR2 (germline): LNHDA, SQIVND (reference sequence). In nucleotides, the CDR3 is TGTGCCAGTAGCTTTGACGGGAATAATTCACCCCTCCACTTT. The encoded protein is CASSFDGNNSPLHF. The variable domain in full, completed from reference TRBV19 and TRBJ1-6, reads DGGITQSPKYLFRKEGQNVTLSCEQNLNHDAMYWYRQDPGQGLRLIYYSQIVNDFQKGDIAEGYSVSREKKESFPLTVTSAQKNPTAFYLCASSFDGNNSPLHFGNGTRLTVT.

At least ten counts were recorded for this clonotype. CDR3 amino acids: CASSSQQGPRTEAFF. The CDR3 bases are TGCGCCAGCAGCTCTCAACAGGGCCCCCGCACTGAAGCTTTCTTT. The genes are TRBV5-1 and TRBJ1-1, with D tentatively TRBD1 (6 bases). The CDR3 has 15 amino acids. Trimming pared 3 bases from V and 4 bases from J, leaving 16 bases between. The germline gives CDR1 SGHRS, CDR2 YFSETQ. Looking up the rest from reference TRBV5-1 and TRBJ1-1 gives the full variable domain: KAGVTQTPRYLIKTRGQQVTLSCSPISGHRSVSWYQQTPGQGLQFLFEYFSETQRNKGNFPGRFSGRQFSNSRSEMNVSTLELGDSALYLCASSSQQGPRTEAFFGQGTRLTVV.

The J gene is TRBJ1-2, the V gene TRBV6-1, with 7 bases matching TRBD1. The V gene end was trimmed by 6 bases and the J gene end by 6 bases; junction bases not matched to a gene: 10. This CDR3 is 14 amino acids long. Germline V lookup: CDR1 MNHNS, CDR2 SASEGT. The CDR3 spells CASRPSGQPDGYTF. CDR3 sequence (DNA): TGTGCCAGCAGACCCTCGGGACAGCCTGATGGCTACACCTTC.

At least ten counts were recorded for this clonotype. The V and J genes are TRBV20-1 and TRBJ2-5, with TRBD2 matching over 9 bases. From germline, CDR1 is DFQATT and CDR2 SNEGSKA (reference sequence). Unmatched junction bases numbered 12, after V lost 5 bases and J lost 5 bases. The CDR3 consists of 15 residues. The CDR3 is CSALPASGDMETQYF. The CDR3 bases are TGCAGTGCTCTGCCGGCTAGCGGGGATATGGAGACCCAGTACTTC.

This clonotype was seen ten or more times. V is TRBV7-2 and J is TRBJ2-1; 9 nucleotides align to TRBD2. The CDR3 extends over 17 amino acids. J lost 3 bases, V lost 5 bases, and 11 bases had no gene match. Germline CDR1 SGHTA, CDR2 FQGNSA. This CDR3 reads CASSPFRLAEIYNEQFF. The CDR3 DNA sequence: TGTGCCAGCAGCCCTTTCAGACTAGCGGAAATCTACAATGAGCAGTTCTTC.

This clonotype occurred a few times. The chain carries TRBV7-2 and TRBJ2-2, with D tentatively TRBD2 (6 bases). The length of the CDR3 is 14 residues. Trimming took off 6 bases at V and 7 bases at J, with 15 bases between the two ends. Germline V gene lookup returns CDR1 SGHTA and CDR2 FQGNSA. The CDR3 sequence: CASRPGGYSGELFF. In nucleotides, the CDR3 is TGTGCCAGCAGACCCGGGGGTTACAGCGGGGAGCTGTTTTTT. The whole variable domain, remainder taken from reference TRBV7-2 and TRBJ2-2, is GAGVSQSPSNKVTEKGKDVELRCDPISGHTALYWYRQSLGQGLEFLIYFQGNSAPDKSGLPSDRFSAERTGGSVSTLTIQRTQQEDSAVYLCASRPGGYSGELFFGEGSRLTVL.

This clonotype has at least ten counts. This chain uses TRBV11-3 with TRBJ2-1, with D perhaps being TRBD1 or TRBD2 (7 bases each). Germline V gives CDR1 SGHNT, CDR2 YENEEA. The CDR3 contains 15 residues. Between the trimmed V and J ends, which lost 3 bases and 10 bases, there was a span of 19 bases. The CDR3 region has the DNA TGTGCCAGCAGCTTGGGACAGTCCTTGCGGGAGGAGCAGTTCTTC. This encodes CASSLGQSLREEQFF.